This passage covers 19 T cell receptor beta chains from one sample sequenced in a study of cytomegalovirus exposure and HLA in healthy donors. It was with 60 Vbeta and 13 Jbeta primers that the PCR ran. Sequenced by immunoSEQ multiplex PCR; TCRdb stores in-frame clones only, minus some. The data hold approximately 88,000 clones, with more than 75% observed a single time. Sequenced material: PBMCs. Source of these receptors: a man in his thirties or forties in good health and CMV-seropositive.

The chain links TRBV30 to TRBJ2-4; a weak D match, TRBD2 (5 bases). This CDR3 is 14 amino acids long. Trimming stripped 5 bases from V and 4 bases from J, with 15 bases between. Germline values: CDR1 GTSNPN, CDR2 SVGIG (reference sequence). The CDR3 DNA is TGTGCCTGGCAAAGTTATAGCGATAAAAACATTCAGTACTTC. Its translation: CAWQSYSDKNIQYF.

This clone has a handful of counts. The rearrangement joins TRBV4-1 to TRBJ1-3, with TRBD1 identical over 8 bases. The trim removed 0 bases at V and 1 base at J, leaving 8 bases unmatched. The CDR3 runs to 18 residues. Germline CDR1 and CDR2: MGHRA and YSYEKL. The CDR3 bases are TGCGCCAGCAGCCAAGAGGGACAGGCCTTCTCTTCTGGAAACACCATATATTTT. It translates to CASSQEGQAFSSGNTIYF.

The rearrangement uses TRBV15 and TRBJ2-1; a possible D gene is TRBD2 (5 bases). CDR1 is LNHNV, CDR2 YYDKDF, per germline (reference sequence). CDR3 size: 13 residues. Between the trimmed V and J ends, which lost 0 bases and 14 bases, there was a span of 14 bases. The CDR3 here is CATSRDPSGYEFF. In DNA, the CDR3 is TGTGCCACCAGCAGAGACCCCTCGGGGTATGAGTTCTTC.

This clone was seen a handful of times. V usage is TRBV19 and J usage is TRBJ1-1; D call uncertain. From germline, CDR1 is LNHDA and CDR2 SQIVND (reference sequence). The CDR3 runs 14 residues. The V and J ends lost 5 bases and 3 bases respectively, with 13 bases between them. The CDR3 bases are TGTGCCAGTAGTTGGGGAGAGAGGGACACTGAAGCTTTCTTT. Protein sequence: CASSWGERDTEAFF.

This clone has only a few counts. The chain joins TRBV4-2 to TRBJ1-4, with 9 bases lining up with TRBD1. The CDR3 covers 16 residues. Germline-derived CDR1 and CDR2 are LGHNA and YNFKEQ. With V trimmed by 1 base and J by 5 bases, 5 bases remained unmatched. The chain's CDR3 is CASSQGSGTGNEKLFF. CDR3 nucleotides: TGTGCCAGCAGCCAAGGGTCTGGGACAGGGAATGAAAAACTGTTTTTT.

The chain employs TRBV6-1 and TRBJ1-2, with 10 bases aligning to TRBD1. V lost 5 bases, J lost 7 bases, and 10 bases stayed unmatched. This CDR3 comprises 15 residues. CDR1 MNHNS and CDR2 SASEGT come from the germline V gene. The CDR3 loop is CASSMTGGAIAGYTF. The CDR3 coding sequence is TGTGCCAGCAGTATGACAGGGGGCGCGATCGCTGGCTACACCTTC.

The rearrangement joins TRBV4-2 to TRBJ2-7; D ambiguous. The CDR3 extends over 14 amino acids. The germline gives CDR1 LGHNA, CDR2 YNFKEQ. Trimming left V 5 bases short and J 5 bases short, with 16 bases between. CDR3 nucleotide sequence: TGTGCCAGCAGCTCTATCGTCGGCGGCCACGAGCAGTACTTC. It specifies CASSSIVGGHEQYF.

The gene calls are TRBV7-2 and TRBJ2-2; perhaps TRBD1 as D (6 bases). Germline V lookup: CDR1 SGHTA, CDR2 FQGNSA. This CDR3 is 14 amino acids long. The V end lost 2 bases, the J end lost 4 bases, and 8 bases lay between the germline ends. This chain's CDR3 is CASSLQGITGELFF. The CDR3 DNA follows: TGTGCCAGCAGCTTACAGGGGATCACCGGGGAGCTGTTTTTT.

This clone has just a few counts. This chain joins TRBV27 and TRBJ2-7; 7 bases are a match to TRBD2. The CDR3 length is 14 residues. The J segment lost 1 base and the V segment lost 3 bases, leaving 3 bases of the junction unmatched. CDR1 and CDR2 from the germline V gene are MNHEY and SMNVEV (reference sequence). In nucleotides, the CDR3 is TGTGCCAGCAGTTTGCGGGAGACATCCTACGAGCAGTACTTC. This codes for CASSLRETSYEQYF.

The rearrangement uses TRBV5-1 and TRBJ1-1; D remains ambiguous. Trimming pared 3 bases from V and 1 base from J, leaving 13 bases between. The CDR3 is made up of 15 amino acids. The germline gives CDR1 SGHRS, CDR2 YFSETQ. CDR3 amino acids: CASSSSVVANTEAFF. The CDR3 nucleotides are TGCGCCAGCAGCTCTTCGGTCGTAGCGAACACTGAAGCTTTCTTT.

J is TRBJ2-1 and V is TRBV19, with TRBD2 identical over 10 bases. CDR1 is LNHDA, CDR2 SQIVND, per germline (reference sequence). J lost 4 bases, V lost 5 bases, and 8 bases had no gene match. The CDR3 loop spans 16 amino acids. The CDR3 DNA sequence: TGTGCCAGTAGTCCCTTATGGACTAGCGGTTACAATGAGCAGTTCTTC. Its translation is CASSPLWTSGYNEQFF. The full variable domain, its missing parts supplied by reference TRBV19 and TRBJ2-1, is DGGITQSPKYLFRKEGQNVTLSCEQNLNHDAMYWYRQDPGQGLRLIYYSQIVNDFQKGDIAEGYSVSREKKESFPLTVTSAQKNPTAFYLCASSPLWTSGYNEQFFGPGTRLTVL.

This clone was observed a few times. This rearrangement joins TRBV23-1 to TRBJ1-1; D gene ambiguous. TRBV23-1 carries the ORF label, with uncertain function. The CDR3 length is 12 residues. V lost 2 bases and J 1 base, leaving 2 bases between the germline ends. CDR3 coding DNA: TGCGCCAGCAGTCAACAGAACACTGAAGCTTTCTTT. This sequence encodes CASSQQNTEAFF.

The rearrangement uses TRBV30 and TRBJ2-1; 7 positions match TRBD2. The CDR3 has 13 amino acids. Germline V gene sequence: CDR1 GTSNPN, CDR2 SVGIG (reference sequence). Trimming cost V 3 bases and J 9 bases; bases outside gene matches: 8. CDR3 sequence: CAWSGAGASEQFF. CDR3 in DNA: TGTGCCTGGAGCGGGGCGGGAGCAAGTGAGCAGTTCTTC. Together with reference TRBV30 and TRBJ2-1, the CDR3 gives the full variable domain: SQTIHQWPATLVQPVGSPLSLECTVEGTSNPNLYWYRQAAGRGLQLLFYSVGIGQISSEVPQNLSASRPQDRQFILSSKKLLLSDSGFYLCAWSGAGASEQFFGPGTRLTVL.

This clone was found once. The chain employs TRBV9 and TRBJ2-5, with 8 bases matching TRBD1. Trimming removed 3 bases from V and 3 bases from J; junction bases left unmatched: 7. Germline assignment: CDR1 SGDLS and CDR2 YYNGEE. The CDR3 is 15 residues long. The CDR3: CASSGTGSEKETQYF. Here the CDR3 DNA reads TGTGCCAGCAGCGGGACAGGGTCAGAGAAAGAGACCCAGTACTTC.

CDR3 sequence reads: CSYTRIRTEAFF. DNA of the CDR3: TGCAGCTACACCAGGATTCGGACTGAAGCTTTCTTT. V and J are TRBV29-1 and TRBJ1-1; D not resolved. Germline V gives CDR1 SQVTM, CDR2 ANQGSEA. V was pared by 8 bases and J by 5 bases, with 15 bases between. This CDR3 is built from 12 residues.

The chain recombines TRBV5-6 with TRBJ2-7, with 7 bases that match TRBD1. Germline lookup yields CDR1 SGHDT and CDR2 YYEEEE. The CDR3 runs to 15 residues. Trimming took 5 bases from V and 6 from J; bases not matched to a gene: 14. The CDR3 region is CASSNYGTVGPEQYV. The CDR3, as DNA: TGTGCCAGCAGTAATTATGGGACAGTCGGACCCGAGCAGTACGTC.

Regarding this clone: The junction does not match germline at one end; this may be a read error. Other DNA sequences in the sample encode the same CDR3. This chain joins TRBV7-9 and TRBJ1-5, with D uncertain. Germline CDR1 and CDR2: SEHNR and FQNEAQ (reference sequence). The CDR3 loop spans 12 amino acids. The CDR3: CSSSLGGQPQHF. DNA of the CDR3: TGTTCCAGCAGCTTAGGAGGTCAGCCCCAGCATTTT.

This clone was detected once. The chain uses TRBV29-1 and TRBJ1-2, with D maybe TRBD1 (6 bases). V dropped 0 bases and J dropped 3 bases, with 14 bases sitting between them. This CDR3 has 15 residues. Germline V CDR1 and CDR2: SQVTM, ANQGSEA. The CDR3 spells CSVEEERGGHYGYTF. In nucleotides, the CDR3 is TGCAGCGTTGAAGAGGAGAGGGGGGGACACTATGGCTACACCTTC.

This clone has only a few counts. The chain recombines TRBV29-1 with TRBJ2-7, with D tentatively TRBD1 (6 bases). The CDR3 length is 15 residues. The V gene lost 4 bases and the J gene lost 7 bases, with 23 bases spanning the gap. Looked up from germline, CDR1 is SQVTM and CDR2 is ANQGSEA. The CDR3 DNA reads TGCAGCGTTGGCCAGGGGTTTCTTGGACTGGGGGAGCAGTACTTC. Translation: CSVGQGFLGLGEQYF.